This TCR beta chain was sequenced during a study of blood T cell repertoires in COVID-19. About the study: COVID-19 samples from acute and convalescent phases originated in the United States, Italy and Spain. Sources were T cells, B-cell-depleted T cells, or PBMCs; the material itself was cDNA or gDNA.

The CDR3 has 14 amino acids. V dropped 0 bases and J dropped 4; count of bases not matched to a gene: 3. The germline V gene encodes CDR1 MGHRA and CDR2 YSYEKL. How the authors handled the data: Reference gene primers were amplified, and this amplification served to estimate nucleated cell counts. Assay: immunoSEQ multiplex PCR; the TCRdb copy retains only in-frame clones and omits some. V, J and clone size derive from that table, while D and trimming were established from the DNA sequence. In the table there are 95,000 to 110,000 clones, about nine tenths of which are singletons. Sequenced material: peripheral blood. J is TRBJ2-7 and V is TRBV4-1, with 7 bases lining up with TRBD1. The sequence came from an elderly woman in a cohort sampled during active COVID-19. CDR3 sequence (DNA): TGCGCCAGCAGCCAAGACTCAGGGGGATACGAGCAGTACTTC. Protein: CASSQDSGGYEQYF.